The source of this TCR beta chain is a study of T cells in localized non-small cell lung cancer. The protocol was immunoSEQ multiplex PCR, while the TCRdb copy is restricted to in-frame clones and leaves out a portion. The sample includes about 82,000 clones, 60% to 85% of them seen just once. The V end lost 2 bases, the J end lost 7 bases, and 7 bases lay between the germline ends. Germline V CDR1 and CDR2: MNHEY, SVGAGI. The CDR3 runs 12 residues. This receptor was identified in a man aged 35 to 69 with stage II squamous cell lung carcinoma. The sequences come from PBMCs, collected before any cancer treatment. The V call is TRBV6-5, the J call TRBJ2-3; D is uncertain. The CDR3 reads CASSYNLYTQYF. The CDR3 bases are TGTGCCAGCAGTTACAACTTGTATACGCAGTATTTT.